In this sample, the clone carrying this T cell receptor (beta chain) turned up once. These data are taken from a study of cytomegalovirus exposure and HLA in healthy donors. The PCR ran on 60 Vbeta and 13 Jbeta primers. How the authors handled the data: Counted up in a later analysis, unique TCR beta chains came to 65 million to 100 million, with around 10 million shared. This table comes from immunoSEQ multiplex PCR, and its TCRdb copy is limited to in-frame clones, with some not included. The V and J calls and clone size were taken over from that table, and D and trimming were inferred from the DNA. This table holds over 150,000 clones, about four fifths found once. The receptor comes from a man aged 25 to 45 in good health and CMV-seropositive. Sample: PBMCs.

The DNA of the CDR3 is TGTGCCAGCAGTCGTCGGGATTTGAACACTGAAGCTTTCTTT. Protein: CASSRRDLNTEAFF. The chain couples TRBV27 to TRBJ1-1; no definite D call. CDR3 length: 14 amino acids. V lost 5 bases and J 0 bases, leaving 10 bases between the germline ends. CDR1 MNHEY and CDR2 SMNVEV come from the germline V gene (reference sequence).